The sequence of this T cell receptor (beta chain) was determined in a study of T cells in Graves' hyperthyroidism and ophthalmopathy. The CDR3 runs 16 residues. With 0 bases removed from V and 5 bases from J, the gap between germline ends came to 16 bases. Germline CDR1 MNHEY, CDR2 SVGEGT. What was amplified from RNA transcripts were TCR beta CDR3 regions. In the first-round RT-PCR of the TCR CDR3, the HTBI primer set was used. Via MiXCR, TCRdb re-called the multiplex PCR reads, giving one row per CDR3 protein. The table lists over 500,000 distinct CDR3 sequences, 17% of them singletons. The sample comprised blood. The clonotype was recovered from a woman aged 18 to 35 with Graves' ophthalmopathy. The chain links TRBV6-2 or TRBV6-3 to TRBJ1-1, with a weak D call TRBD1 (5 bases). This CDR3 is CASSYSRGAPRTEAFF. The CDR3 DNA sequence: TGTGCCAGCAGTTACTCAAGAGGGGCGCCCCGAACTGAAGCTTTCTTT.